The source of this T cell receptor (beta chain) is a study of blood T cell repertoires in COVID-19. About the research overall: Samples of COVID-19 (acute and convalescent) were obtained from the United States, Italy and Spain. Sources were T cells, B-cell-depleted T cells, or PBMCs; the material itself was cDNA or gDNA.

V dropped 3 bases and J dropped 6 bases, with 11 bases sitting between them. Germline V lookup: CDR1 SQVTM, CDR2 ANQGSEA. This CDR3 is built from 12 residues. Authors' data handling: Amplification of reference gene primers was used by the study to estimate nucleated cell counts. Assay used: immunoSEQ multiplex PCR; TCRdb lists only in-frame clones, some missing. From that table come the V and J calls and clone size; the DNA was used to work out D and trimming. The data hold some 240,000 clones, with about 91% observed a single time. Material for sequencing was peripheral blood. This rearrangement joins TRBV29-1 to TRBJ1-2; D is unresolved. This clonotype was obtained from a woman aged 40 to 50 who had recovered from COVID-19. The CDR3 reads CSVDQFSDGYTF. The CDR3 nucleotides read TGCAGCGTTGATCAGTTCTCCGATGGCTACACCTTC.